These 25 T cell receptor beta chains came from one sample sequenced in a study of T cells after somatic rescue of genetic block. Clones were read by immunoSEQ multiplex PCR, and TCRdb kept only the in-frame ones, dropping some. The sample lists 12,000 to 15,000 clones, approximately 71% occurring once. Specimen: peripheral blood mononuclear cells (PBMCs). These receptors all come from a man aged 18 to 35.

The chain employs TRBV10-3 and TRBJ2-2; 10 bases align to TRBD2. V lost 2 bases, J lost 5 bases, and 5 bases stayed unmatched. The CDR3 totals 16 residues. CDR1 and CDR2 from the germline V gene are ENHRY and SYGVKD. The CDR3 region has the DNA TGTGCCATCAGTGAGGCTAGCGGGGGTAGGACCGGGGAGCTGTTTTTT. Its protein is CAISEASGGRTGELFF.

J is TRBJ2-2 and V is TRBV5-1; D uncertain. This CDR3 has 13 residues. V lost 1 base to trimming and J lost 2 bases, with 3 bases between them. Germline V lookup: CDR1 SGHRS, CDR2 YFSETQ. The DNA of the CDR3 is TGCGCCAGCAGCTTGATTAACACCGGGGAGCTGTTTTTT. This encodes CASSLINTGELFF.

The chain links TRBV6-6 to TRBJ2-3; 8 bases map to TRBD1. Germline V CDR1 and CDR2: MNHNY, SVGAGI (reference sequence). The CDR3 contains 15 residues. J gave up 4 bases and V 2 bases, and 5 bases lay outside the gene matches. The CDR3 coding sequence is TGTGCCAGCAGTTACACCCGGACAGGGTCAGATACGCAGTATTTT. Translated, it gives CASSYTRTGSDTQYF.

This chain uses TRBV11-2 with TRBJ2-7; D perhaps matches TRBD1 (5 bases). Germline CDR1 is SGHAT and CDR2 is FQNNGV. Trimming took off 5 bases at V and 4 bases at J, with 9 bases between the two ends. This CDR3 region has 12 residues. The CDR3 bases are TGTGCCAGCAGCCGAGACAGATACGAGCAGTACTTC. This translates into CASSRDRYEQYF.

In this sample, this clone turned up a few times. The rearrangement uses TRBV2 and TRBJ2-7; D might be TRBD1 or TRBD2, each matching 5 bases. The CDR3 is 15 residues long. The V end was cut by 7 bases, the J end by 3 bases, with 19 bases between. Germline assignment: CDR1 SNHLY and CDR2 FYNNEI. This chain's CDR3 is CASNGVRGTLYEQYF. The CDR3 DNA follows: TGTGCCAGCAATGGGGTGAGGGGTACCCTCTACGAGCAGTACTTC.

The chain uses TRBV4-2 and TRBJ2-5; D could derive from TRBD1 or TRBD2 (5 bases each). This CDR3 has 14 residues. Trimming shortened V by 0 bases and J by 5 bases, and 10 bases separated the two germline ends. The germline CDR1 and CDR2 sequences are LGHNA and YNFKEQ. CDR3 sequence reads: CASSQEWGMETQYF. The CDR3 DNA sequence: TGTGCCAGCAGCCAAGAGTGGGGGATGGAGACCCAGTACTTC.

The chain employs TRBV30 and TRBJ2-4; D is unresolved. Germline assignment: CDR1 GTSNPN and CDR2 SVGIG (reference sequence). This CDR3 has 12 amino acids. V was cut by 0 bases and J by 15 bases, with 15 bases left in between. DNA for the CDR3: TGTGCCTGGAGTGTCCTAGAGAACTTTGCGTACTTC. Translated: CAWSVLENFAYF.

This chain connects TRBV2 to TRBJ2-3; unclear D gene. V was trimmed by 6 bases and J by 3 bases, leaving 10 bases between them. This CDR3 comprises 13 residues. Germline CDR1 SNHLY, CDR2 FYNNEI. CDR3 residues: CASRSLETDTQYF. The CDR3, as DNA: TGTGCCAGCAGATCACTTGAGACAGATACGCAGTATTTT.

This CDR3 reads CASSGGTSGGYEQFF. CDR3 DNA sequence: TGTGCCAGCAGTGGAGGAACTAGCGGGGGTTATGAGCAGTTCTTC. The chain is built from TRBV6-4 and TRBJ2-1, with 11 nucleotides matching TRBD2. The trim removed 4 bases at V and 8 bases at J, leaving 7 bases unmatched. Germline CDR1 MRHNA, CDR2 SNTAGT. The CDR3 sequence is 15 residues long.

This chain connects TRBV9 to TRBJ1-4, with a possible D match to TRBD1 (5 bases). Trimming pared 4 bases from V and 0 bases from J, leaving 10 bases between. Germline loops: CDR1 SGDLS, CDR2 YYNGEE. The CDR3 extends over 15 amino acids. CDR3 sequence reads: CASSPRQTTNEKLFF. CDR3 nucleotides: TGTGCCAGCAGCCCCCGACAGACAACTAATGAAAAACTGTTTTTT. Complete variable domain (other parts from reference TRBV9 and TRBJ1-4): DSGVTQTPKHLITATGQRVTLRCSPRSGDLSVYWYQQSLDQGLQFLIQYYNGEERAKGNILERFSAQQFPDLHSELNLSSLELGDSALYFCASSPRQTTNEKLFFGSGTQLSVL.

This chain uses TRBV6-5 with TRBJ2-7, with 9 bases aligning to TRBD2. This CDR3 region has 15 residues. The V and J ends lost 6 bases and 2 bases, in that order; junction bases with no gene match: 8. Germline lookup yields CDR1 MNHEY and CDR2 SVGAGI. Here the CDR3 reads CASREETSGTYEQYF. DNA of the CDR3: TGTGCCAGCAGGGAGGAGACTAGCGGAACCTACGAGCAGTACTTC.

The CDR3 coding sequence is TGTGCCAGTAGATGGAGAGGGGGCGGGCTCATGAACACTGAAGCTTTCTTT. Its protein is CASRWRGGGLMNTEAFF. V is TRBV19 and J is TRBJ1-1; TRBD1 agrees at 7 bases. The CDR3 runs to 17 residues. Losses at the gene ends were 6 bases for V and 0 bases for J; bases not matched to a gene: 13. Looked up from germline, CDR1 is LNHDA and CDR2 is SQIVND (reference sequence). The full variable domain, rest sourced from reference TRBV19 and TRBJ1-1, is DGGITQSPKYLFRKEGQNVTLSCEQNLNHDAMYWYRQDPGQGLRLIYYSQIVNDFQKGDIAEGYSVSREKKESFPLTVTSAQKNPTAFYLCASRWRGGGLMNTEAFFGQGTRLTVV.

This rearrangement joins TRBV7-3 to TRBJ2-5; a possible D gene is TRBD1 (6 bases). V was cut by 0 bases and J by 6 bases, with 17 bases left in between. The CDR3 is 16 residues long. The germline gives CDR1 SGHTA, CDR2 FQGTGA. The CDR3 nucleotides are TGTGCCAGCAGCTTAACGGGAGACAGGTTCAATAAGACCCAGTACTTC. Its translation is CASSLTGDRFNKTQYF.

The chain recombines TRBV6-6 with TRBJ1-2, with TRBD1 identical over 11 bases. V lost 4 bases, J lost 3 bases, and 4 bases stayed unmatched. CDR1 is MNHNY, CDR2 SVGAGI, per germline (reference sequence). The CDR3 spans 15 residues. DNA for the CDR3: TGTGCCAGCAGTTGGGGACAGGGGGGCTACTATGGCTACACCTTC. This gives the protein CASSWGQGGYYGYTF.

The chain joins TRBV28 to TRBJ2-1, with D possibly TRBD1 on 6 matching bases. The CDR3 length is 15 residues. Deletions cut 2 bases from V and 5 bases from J, with 13 bases between. The germline gives CDR1 MDHEN, CDR2 SYDVKM. For the CDR3, the DNA is TGTGCCAGCAGTTTAACAGGGAATGCGAACAATGAGCAGTTCTTC. It yields the protein CASSLTGNANNEQFF. The whole variable domain, filled in from reference TRBV28 and TRBJ2-1, reads DVKVTQSSRYLVKRTGEKVFLECVQDMDHENMFWYRQDPGLGLRLIYFSYDVKMKEKGDIPEGYSVSREKKERFSLILESASTNQTSMYLCASSLTGNANNEQFFGPGTRLTVL.

V gene TRBV28 combines with J gene TRBJ2-1; D not resolved. Germline V gene sequence: CDR1 MDHEN, CDR2 SYDVKM. CDR3 length: 11 amino acids. V lost 7 bases to trimming and J lost 3 bases, with 4 bases between them. In DNA, the CDR3 is TGTGCCAGCAAGGACTACAATGAGCAGTTCTTC. Translated: CASKDYNEQFF.

In this sample, this clone turned up a few times. The chain links TRBV5-1 to TRBJ1-2; D gene unclear. Germline V gene sequence: CDR1 SGHRS, CDR2 YFSETQ. The CDR3 has 13 residues. Between the trimmed V and J ends, which lost 2 bases and 2 bases, there was a span of 7 bases. The CDR3 loop reads CASSLEGNYGYTF. CDR3 nucleotides: TGCGCCAGCAGCTTAGAGGGCAACTATGGCTACACCTTC.

The gene calls are TRBV28 and TRBJ1-2; D is perhaps TRBD1 (5 bases). Deletions cut 6 bases from V and 4 bases from J, with 18 bases between. The CDR3 runs to 15 residues. The V gene's germline CDR1 is MDHEN and CDR2 SYDVKM. Written as DNA, the CDR3 is TGTGCCAGCAGACTCTTGACGGGGGGTGGCTATGGCTACACCTTC. This sequence encodes CASRLLTGGGYGYTF.

This chain connects TRBV19 to TRBJ2-2; D possibly corresponds to TRBD1 (6 bases). The V end lost 1 base, the J end lost 4 bases, and 7 bases lay between the germline ends. The CDR3 is made up of 14 amino acids. In germline, CDR1 is LNHDA, CDR2 SQIVND (reference sequence). The CDR3 DNA is TGTGCCAGTAGTATAGGCAGGGGCACCGGGGAGCTGTTTTTT. This gives the protein CASSIGRGTGELFF. Full variable domain (rest looked up from reference TRBV19 and TRBJ2-2): DGGITQSPKYLFRKEGQNVTLSCEQNLNHDAMYWYRQDPGQGLRLIYYSQIVNDFQKGDIAEGYSVSREKKESFPLTVTSAQKNPTAFYLCASSIGRGTGELFFGEGSRLTVL.

The sample holds a few counts of this clone. V is TRBV28 and J is TRBJ1-6; weak D call: TRBD1 (6 bases). Germline V gives CDR1 MDHEN, CDR2 SYDVKM. V was clipped by 5 bases and J by 4 bases, with 15 bases between them. The CDR3 loop spans 16 amino acids. The chain's CDR3 is CASSPTGDIYNSPLHF. The CDR3 region has the DNA TGTGCCAGCAGTCCGACAGGAGATATTTATAATTCACCCCTCCACTTT.

The chain has TRBV7-6 and TRBJ2-2, with no clear D. V was pared by 8 bases and J by 0 bases, with 7 bases between. This CDR3 has 13 residues. Germline V CDR1 and CDR2: SGHVS, FNYEAQ. The CDR3 sequence: CASRLTNTGELFF. In DNA form, the CDR3 reads TGTGCCAGCCGTCTTACGAACACCGGGGAGCTGTTTTTT.

The chain recombines TRBV19 with TRBJ1-5, with TRBD1 identical over 7 bases. The germline V gene has CDR1 LNHDA and CDR2 SQIVND (reference sequence). This CDR3 has 14 residues. J was trimmed by 9 bases and V by 4 bases; bases with no gene match: 9. Here the CDR3 DNA reads TGTGCCAGTAGTAATCGGGAGGGGACAGTGCCCCAGCATTTT. Protein sequence: CASSNREGTVPQHF.

The chain is built from TRBV7-9 and TRBJ1-1, with D hard to call. The CDR3 has 11 amino acids. Germline-derived CDR1 and CDR2 are SEHNR and FQNEAQ (reference sequence). V was clipped by 6 bases and J by 0 bases, with 2 bases between them. The CDR3 region is CASSLNTEAFF. The CDR3 DNA reads as TGTGCCAGCAGTTTGAACACTGAAGCTTTCTTT.

There are a few counts of this clone. The chain links TRBV7-3 to TRBJ2-1, with D perhaps TRBD2 (5 bases). Germline V CDR1 and CDR2: SGHTA, FQGTGA. Trimming stripped 1 base from V and 9 bases from J, with 10 bases between. The CDR3 runs 13 residues. This CDR3 reads CASSLISEAEQFF. The DNA of the CDR3 is TGTGCCAGCAGCTTAATTAGCGAAGCTGAGCAGTTCTTC.

This clone was seen more than once but under ten times. The chain has TRBV9 and TRBJ2-7; perhaps TRBD1 as D (6 bases). The germline V and J ends were trimmed by 0 bases and 5 bases, with 15 bases remaining between them. Germline values: CDR1 SGDLS, CDR2 YYNGEE. The CDR3 runs to 15 residues. Here the CDR3 reads CASSVGAQGWDEQYF. The CDR3 nucleotides read TGTGCCAGCAGCGTAGGGGCTCAGGGGTGGGACGAGCAGTACTTC.